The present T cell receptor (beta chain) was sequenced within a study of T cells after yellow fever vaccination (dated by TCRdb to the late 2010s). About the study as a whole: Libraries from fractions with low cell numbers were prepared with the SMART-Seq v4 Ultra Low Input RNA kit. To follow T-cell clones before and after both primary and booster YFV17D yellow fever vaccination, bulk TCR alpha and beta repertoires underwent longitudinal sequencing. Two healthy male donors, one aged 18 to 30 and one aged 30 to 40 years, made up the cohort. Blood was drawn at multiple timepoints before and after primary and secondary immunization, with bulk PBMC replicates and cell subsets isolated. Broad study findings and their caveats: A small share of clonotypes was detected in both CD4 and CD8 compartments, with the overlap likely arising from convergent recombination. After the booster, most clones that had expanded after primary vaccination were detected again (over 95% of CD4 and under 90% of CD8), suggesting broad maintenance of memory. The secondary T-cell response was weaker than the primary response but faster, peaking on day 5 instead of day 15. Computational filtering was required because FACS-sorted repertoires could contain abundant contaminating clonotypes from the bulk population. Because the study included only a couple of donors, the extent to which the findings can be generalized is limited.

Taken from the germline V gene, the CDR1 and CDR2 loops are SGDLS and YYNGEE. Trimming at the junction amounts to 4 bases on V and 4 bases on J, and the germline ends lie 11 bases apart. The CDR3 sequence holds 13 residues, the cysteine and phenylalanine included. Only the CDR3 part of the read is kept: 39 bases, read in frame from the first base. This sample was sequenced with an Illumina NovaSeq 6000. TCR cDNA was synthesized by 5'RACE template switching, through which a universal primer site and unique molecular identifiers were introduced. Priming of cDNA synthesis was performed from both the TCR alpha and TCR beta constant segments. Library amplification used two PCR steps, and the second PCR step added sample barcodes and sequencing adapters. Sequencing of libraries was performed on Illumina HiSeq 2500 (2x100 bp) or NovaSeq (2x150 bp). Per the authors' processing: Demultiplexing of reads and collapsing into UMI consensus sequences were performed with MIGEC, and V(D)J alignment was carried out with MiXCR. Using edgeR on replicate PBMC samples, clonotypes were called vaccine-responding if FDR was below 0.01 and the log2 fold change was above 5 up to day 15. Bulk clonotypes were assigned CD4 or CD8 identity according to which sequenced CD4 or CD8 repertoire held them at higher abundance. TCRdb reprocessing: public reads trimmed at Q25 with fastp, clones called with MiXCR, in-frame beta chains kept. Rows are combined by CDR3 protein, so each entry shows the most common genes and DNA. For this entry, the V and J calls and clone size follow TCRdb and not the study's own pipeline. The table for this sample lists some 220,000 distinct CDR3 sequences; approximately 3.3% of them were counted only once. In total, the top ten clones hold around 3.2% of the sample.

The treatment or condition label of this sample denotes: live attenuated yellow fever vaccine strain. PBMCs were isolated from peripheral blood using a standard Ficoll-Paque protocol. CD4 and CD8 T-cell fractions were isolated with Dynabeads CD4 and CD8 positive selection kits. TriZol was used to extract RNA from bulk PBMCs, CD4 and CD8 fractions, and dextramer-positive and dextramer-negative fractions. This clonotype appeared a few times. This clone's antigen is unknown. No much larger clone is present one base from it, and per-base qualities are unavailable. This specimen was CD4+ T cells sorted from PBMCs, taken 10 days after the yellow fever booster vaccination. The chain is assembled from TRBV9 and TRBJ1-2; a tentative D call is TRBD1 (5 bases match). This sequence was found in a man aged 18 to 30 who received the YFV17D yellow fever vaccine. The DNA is TGTGCCAGCAGCCCCCAGGGTATCTATGGCTACACCTTC. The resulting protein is CASSPQGIYGYTF. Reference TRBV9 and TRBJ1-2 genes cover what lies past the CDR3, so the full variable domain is DSGVTQTPKHLITATGQRVTLRCSPRSGDLSVYWYQQSLDQGLQFLIQYYNGEERAKGNILERFSAQQFPDLHSELNLSSLELGDSALYFCASSPQGIYGYTFGSGTRLTVV.